This T cell receptor beta chain was recovered during a study of beta chain features in type 1 diabetes (dated by TCRdb to about 2018). In terms of the full investigation: Mean age, gender distribution, total cell number and subset yield were not different between patients and healthy donors. Across all samples, almost 110 million sorted cells were examined, and cell number per subset correlated strongly with RNA yield. The study compared TCRB repertoires of sorted circulating CD4+ T cell subsets between recently diagnosed type 1 diabetes patients and matched healthy donors. Naive and central memory subsets were obtained from all 30 or so donors, but regulatory and stem cell-like memory subsets were isolated from only 8 patients and roughly 8 healthy donors. Beyond this particular receptor, the publication reports: Patients with type 1 diabetes made fewer insertions and deleted more nucleotides at VDJ recombination sites, implying thymic rearrangement abnormalities. Because cDNA rather than genomic DNA was sequenced, highly expressing activated cells could have been over-represented, although no difference in activation and CD3 levels was found between groups. Naive, central memory and regulatory TCRB repertoires appeared more similar among patients than among healthy donors. Type 1 diabetes patients showed a moderate but significant shortening of TCRB CDR3 length in all four CD4+ subsets. Because small numbers of individuals were included in the HLA sub-analyses, any influence of HLA type on TCRB rearrangement was left unresolved. Shorter templates might have been favored by PCR, but patient and control samples were amplified and corrected together, so both groups would have been affected equally by any skew.

The CDR3 covers 13 residues, taking in both the cysteine and the phenylalanine. The only DNA kept is the CDR3, 39 bases in frame from the first base. V ends up 4 bases short and J 11 bases short, with an unmatched junction base count of 9. The germline V gene sets CDR1 to MDHEN and CDR2 to SYDVKM. This clone was seen a few times. Its antigen is unknown. Qualities for individual bases were not recorded, and no much larger clone is one base off. Each donor gave one peripheral blood draw, averaging around 0.11 L, which was collected into heparinised tubes. Using a panel that included CD45RO, CCR7, CD25, CD127, CD95 and CD27, naive, central memory, regulatory and stem cell-like memory CD4+ T cells were sorted on a BD FACSAria II. All sorted populations exceeded 95% purity. Right away, PBMCs were isolated by Lymphoprep density gradient centrifugation and were stained directly, with no culture step. To minimize batch effects, samples were stained and sorted in pairs, one healthy donor with one patient per experiment.

The entire isolated RNA was reverse transcribed using the High Capacity cDNA Reverse Transcription Kit, and thus expressed TCRB transcripts were sequenced. Deep immunoSEQ sequencing was performed on naive, central memory and regulatory T cell samples, with an average of about 4 million total reads per sample. Sorted cells were lysed in RLT buffer and RNA was extracted with DNase-treated RNeasy Micro or Mini kits, depending on cell number. To prevent cross-contamination, every cell subset was processed on its own, while patient and healthy donor samples were processed together. Using the immunoSEQ multiplex PCR, TCRB sequences were amplified from cDNA into 87-bp fragments spanning the CDR3 region. The amplicons were sequenced using the Illumina HiSeq platform. The study's processing was this. Synthetic template baselines were used to correct PCR bias computationally, reads within Hamming distance 2 were collapsed together, and singletons that could not be merged were discarded. Reads were aligned to IMGT to assign V, D and J genes, CDR3 length, and insertions or deletions at six rearrangement sites. Within each subset, clonotype counts were normalized to the number of sorted cells before true diversity and Gini coefficients were calculated with the tcR R package. The overlap coefficient, calculated on TCRB nucleotide sequences, was used to measure repertoire sharing. Out-of-frame TCRB sequences from naive cells were analyzed as a proxy for the pre-selection repertoire. Not all clones reach the TCRdb copy of this immuneACCESS table, which keeps in-frame sequences only. Checked studies attribute under half of the gap to unresolved V genes and leave the rest unexplained. The D gene and trimming were derived from the DNA, and the V and J assignments and clone size from that table. Across this sample there are 300,000 to 350,000 clones, with about 13% seen only once. The top ten clones comprise roughly 0.015% of the sample.

This clonotype was sampled from a young woman with type 1 diabetes. The rearranged segments are TRBV28 and TRBJ1-1; 8 of the junction bases match TRBD1. Sequencing was done on a sample of naive CD4+ T cells from blood. The sample's cell subset or site label, in plain terms: true naive CD4+ T cells. In nucleotide form, the sequence is TGTGCCAGCAGTTCCCCAGGGGGCTGGATGGCTTTCTTT. Its protein product is CASSSPGGWMAFF.